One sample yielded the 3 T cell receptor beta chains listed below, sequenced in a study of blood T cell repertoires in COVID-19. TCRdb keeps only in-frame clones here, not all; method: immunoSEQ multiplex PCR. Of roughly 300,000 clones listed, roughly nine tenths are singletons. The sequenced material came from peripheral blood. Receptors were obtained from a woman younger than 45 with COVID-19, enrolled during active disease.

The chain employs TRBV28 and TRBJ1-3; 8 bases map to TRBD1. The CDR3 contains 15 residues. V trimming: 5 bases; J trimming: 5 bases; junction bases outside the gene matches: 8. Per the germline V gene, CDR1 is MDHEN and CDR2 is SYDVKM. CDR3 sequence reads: CASSPQQGGRNTIYF. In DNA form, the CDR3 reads TGTGCCAGCAGTCCCCAACAGGGGGGAAGAAACACCATATATTTT.

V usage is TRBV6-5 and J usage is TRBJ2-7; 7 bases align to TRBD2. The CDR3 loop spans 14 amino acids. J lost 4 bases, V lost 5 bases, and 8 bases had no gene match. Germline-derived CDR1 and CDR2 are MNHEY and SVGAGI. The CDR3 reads CASSIRGSGYEQYF. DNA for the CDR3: TGTGCCAGCAGTATAAGGGGTAGCGGGTACGAGCAGTACTTC.

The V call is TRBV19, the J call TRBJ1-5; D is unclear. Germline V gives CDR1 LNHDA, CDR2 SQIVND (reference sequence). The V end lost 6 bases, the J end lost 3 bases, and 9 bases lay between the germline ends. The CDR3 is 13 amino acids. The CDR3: CASSTRVNQPQHF. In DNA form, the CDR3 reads TGTGCCAGTAGCACCCGGGTCAATCAGCCCCAGCATTTT.